This T cell receptor beta chain was recovered during a study of brain T cells in children with intractable seizures (dated by TCRdb to 2020 to 2023). Some background on the complete study: Resected brain tissue from 45 to 60 pediatric epilepsy surgery cases was first screened for immune gene transcripts using a NanoString immunology panel. Among the roughly 12 selected surgery cases, pre-surgery blood was additionally sequenced for eight, leaving four cases with brain tissue only.

The time point label here, explained by the study, means: blood from clinic visit 5 months post-surgery; TSC patient then seizure free. The surgery cases that showed the highest brain T cell transcript signatures were chosen for TCR beta chain sequencing of brain tissue, and of blood when it was available. Patients had been treated with at least one anti-epileptic drug before surgery. The TCR-sequenced patients were children whose drug-resistant epilepsy was caused by tuberous sclerosis complex, focal cortical dysplasia, Rasmussen encephalitis or hemimegalencephaly. The Monarch genomic DNA purification kit was used to extract bulk genomic DNA from unsorted brain tissue and whole blood. What the work shows at the level of the full study, not this receptor alone: Sequencing depth differed between pre- and post-surgery blood, so clones missing from the pre-surgery sample may reflect undersampling. The patients' HCMV serostatus was not known, and viral specificity was inferred solely from CDR3 sequence similarity.

CDR1 SQVTM and CDR2 ANQGSEA were looked up in the germline V gene. The V and J ends are trimmed by 4 bases and 3 bases, leaving 12 bases between them. The CDR3 has 13 amino acids, counting the end cysteine and phenylalanine. Only the CDR3 region is kept as DNA, spanning 39 bases read in frame from base 1. The immunoSEQ assay was applied to genomic DNA to generate the TCR beta chain sequences. The source study handled its data this way. Any CDR3 sequence that did not begin with the conserved framework cysteine at position 104 was removed by hand. To get clonality, the normalized Shannon's Diversity Index was subtracted from one, giving values from 0 (maximal diversity) to 1 (oligoclonal). To check whether a given CDR3 had different frequencies in two samples, for example brain versus blood, chi-squared comparison-of-proportions tests were used. Public clonotypes were found by searching immuneACCESS, and the VDJdb browser was used to assess similarity to known antiviral clonotypes. The source is immuneACCESS, and TCRdb retained only in-frame sequences with V and J called. Part of the clones is not carried over; for the studies checked, unresolved V genes explain less than half of this, and the remainder is unexplained. V, J and clone size derive from that table, while D and trimming were established from the DNA sequence. This sample lists 300,000 to 400,000 clones; nearly 95% were detected once. In total, the top ten clones hold 5.7% of the sample.

A word on this clone: What antigen it recognizes has not been identified. Per-base quality was not reported, and no clone a single base away is much larger than it.

Sequenced here: peripheral blood, sampled 5 to 6 months after surgery. The source is a boy in the first two years of life with tuberous sclerosis and intractable seizures. The chain couples TRBV29-1 to TRBJ1-2, with the D gene call left open. The bases are TGCAGCGTTGGTCTCGTCAGTGACTATGGCTACACCTTC. Its coded protein is CSVGLVSDYGYTF. The reference TRBV29-1 and TRBJ1-2 proteins fill in what lies around the CDR3, so the full variable domain reads SAVISQKPSRDICQRGTSLTIQCQVDSQVTMMFWYRQQPGQSLTLIATANQGSEATYESGFVIDKFPISRPNLTFSTLTVSNMSPEDSSIYLCSVGLVSDYGYTFGSGTRLTVV.